These 17 T cell receptor beta chains share one sample of origin, sequenced in a study of blood T cell repertoires in COVID-19 (dated by TCRdb to about 2020). The library was prepared using the immunoSEQ multiplex PCR assay. In TCRdb, the immuneACCESS table is reduced to in-frame sequences with V and J assigned. These tables do not hold every clone; where another copy was compared, an unresolved V gene accounts for under half, and the others remain unexplained. Within this sample are around 180,000 clones, with around four fifths of them counted one time only. Clones ranked in the top ten supply 6.5% of the sample. Sample: peripheral blood. These receptors all come from a man in his 70s with active or convalescent COVID-19.

This chain links TRBV2 with TRBJ2-3, with a weak D call TRBD2 (6 bases). Between the trimmed V and J ends, which lost 2 bases and 4 bases, there was a span of 16 bases. Germline V gives CDR1 SNHLY, CDR2 FYNNEI. The CDR3 has 16 residues. CDR3 coding DNA: TGTGCCAGCAGTGAAAGGGGAGGCCAATGGGCAGATACGCAGTATTTT. This sequence encodes CASSERGGQWADTQYF.

The chain recombines TRBV6-5 with TRBJ1-2; D might be TRBD1 (6 bases). Germline CDR1 MNHEY, CDR2 SVGAGI. The CDR3 runs 16 residues. V was clipped by 0 bases and J by 4 bases, with 15 bases between them. CDR3 protein: CASSYSGGGVGYGYTF. DNA of the CDR3: TGTGCCAGCAGTTACTCTGGGGGGGGCGTTGGCTATGGCTACACCTTC.

Of note for this clone: The DNA is omitted, as the CDR3 cannot be located on it reliably, and the CDR3 follows TCRdb's listing. The genes are TRBV19 and TRBJ2-1; TRBD1 is taken as the D call from the table, unchecked against the DNA. Germline CDR1 reads LNHDA; CDR2 reads SQIVND (reference sequence). The CDR3 is made up of 17 amino acids, end residues included. CDR3 region: CASRRTMSSSSPGEQFF.

This rearrangement joins TRBV19 to TRBJ1-2; D is ambiguous. Trimming cost V 3 bases and J 0 bases, with 11 bases left between them. The CDR3 sequence is 15 residues long. Germline CDR1 reads LNHDA; CDR2 reads SQIVND (reference sequence). The CDR3 nucleotides are TGTGCCAGTAGTATCTGGCGGCCGGCTAACTATGGCTACACCTTC. It is translated as CASSIWRPANYGYTF.

The chain has TRBV19 and TRBJ1-1, with 8 nucleotides matching TRBD1. The CDR3 sequence is 15 residues long. Per the germline V gene, CDR1 is LNHDA and CDR2 is SQIVND (reference sequence). V lost 5 bases, J lost 4 bases, and 9 bases stayed unmatched. CDR3 nucleotides: TGTGCCAGTAGTCCCCGGACAGGGTTCGGCACTGAAGCTTTCTTT. Its translation is CASSPRTGFGTEAFF.

This chain links TRBV12-5 with TRBJ1-1, with 7 bases that match TRBD1. The V segment lost 9 bases and the J segment 5 bases; nucleotides outside the gene matches: 12. This CDR3 region has 14 residues. Germline V gene sequence: CDR1 LGHNT, CDR2 FRNRAP. The CDR3 coding sequence is TGTGCTAGCCGGGACAGCCAAGTGGGGACTGAAGCTTTCTTT. Translating gives CASRDSQVGTEAFF.

This clone has just a few counts. The rearrangement uses TRBV2 and TRBJ1-1, with 12 nucleotides matching TRBD1. CDR1 is SNHLY, CDR2 FYNNEI, per germline. This CDR3 has 15 residues. J was trimmed by 4 bases and V by 7 bases; bases with no gene match: 7. The DNA for the CDR3 is TGTGCCAGCACCCCGGGGGACAGGGGGCTCACTGAAGCTTTCTTT. Its protein product is CASTPGDRGLTEAFF.

The sample holds a few counts of this clone. V gene TRBV5-1 combines with J gene TRBJ1-1; D is unresolved. With 0 bases removed from V and 3 bases from J, the gap between germline ends came to 6 bases. The CDR3 loop spans 13 amino acids. Germline-derived CDR1 and CDR2 are SGHRS and YFSETQ. For the CDR3, the DNA is TGCGCCAGCAGCTTGGGGCTGGACACTGAAGCTTTCTTT. Amino acids: CASSLGLDTEAFF.

The chain is built from TRBV6-2 or TRBV6-3 and TRBJ2-2, with 10 bases aligning to TRBD2. This CDR3 is 16 amino acids long. Germline assignment: CDR1 MNHEY and CDR2 SVGEGT. The V and J ends lost 6 bases and 3 bases, in that order; junction bases with no gene match: 7. The CDR3 nucleotides are TGTGCCAGCAGCTCCTCTAGCGGGGGCCACACCGGGGAGCTGTTTTTT. This translates into CASSSSSGGHTGELFF.

This clone came up a few times. The V and J genes are TRBV30 and TRBJ1-5; D possibly corresponds to TRBD1 (6 bases). V was shortened by 1 base and J by 5 bases, with 9 bases between the two germline ends. The CDR3 covers 13 residues. Per the germline V gene, CDR1 is GTSNPN and CDR2 is SVGIG (reference sequence). Here the CDR3 DNA reads TGTGCCTGGAGTGGGACAGACGATCAGCCCCAGCATTTT. Encoded protein: CAWSGTDDQPQHF.

The CDR3: CASRAARGGTEAFF. The DNA of the CDR3 is TGTGCCAGCAGAGCCGCCAGGGGTGGGACTGAAGCTTTCTTT. V is TRBV2 and J is TRBJ1-1; TRBD1 might be the D (6 bases). The CDR3 has 14 amino acids. CDR1 is SNHLY, CDR2 FYNNEI, per germline. Trimming shortened V by 6 bases and J by 5 bases, and 16 bases separated the two germline ends.

The V gene is TRBV3-1 (or the pseudogene TRBV3-2), the J gene TRBJ2-7; 9 nucleotides match TRBD2. Germline trimming cut 4 bases from V and 6 bases from J; bases unmatched to any gene: 4. The CDR3 has 13 amino acids. CDR1 is LGHDT and CDR2 is YNNKEL in the germline V gene (reference sequence). In DNA form, the CDR3 reads TGTGCCAGCAGCCCTCGGACTAGCGTCGAGCAGTACTTC. Translation: CASSPRTSVEQYF.

This clone was picked up one time. The rearrangement links TRBV19 to TRBJ1-1, with 10 positions matching TRBD1. The V gene end was trimmed by 5 bases and the J gene end by 5 bases; junction bases not matched to a gene: 11. Germline loops: CDR1 LNHDA, CDR2 SQIVND (reference sequence). This CDR3 spans 16 amino acids. The CDR3 region has the DNA TGTGCCAGTAGTCCGGGACAGGGGATTTGGTGGACTGAAGCTTTCTTT. Protein sequence: CASSPGQGIWWTEAFF. The full variable domain, with the rest looked up from reference TRBV19 and TRBJ1-1, is DGGITQSPKYLFRKEGQNVTLSCEQNLNHDAMYWYRQDPGQGLRLIYYSQIVNDFQKGDIAEGYSVSREKKESFPLTVTSAQKNPTAFYLCASSPGQGIWWTEAFFGQGTRLTVV.

The rearrangement joins TRBV4-1 to TRBJ2-3; 7 nucleotides line up with TRBD2. The CDR3 is 15 residues long. CDR1 and CDR2 from the germline V gene are MGHRA and YSYEKL. The V and J ends lost 4 bases and 1 base, in that order; junction bases with no gene match: 5. In nucleotides, the CDR3 is TGCGCCAGCAGCCCATGGGCGGGAGGCACAGATACGCAGTATTTT. Protein sequence: CASSPWAGGTDTQYF.

The chain recombines TRBV4-3 with TRBJ2-5; 9 bases align to TRBD2. The J segment lost 5 bases and the V segment lost 1 base, leaving 11 bases of the junction unmatched. This CDR3 has 17 amino acids. CDR1 LGHNA and CDR2 YSLEER come from the germline V gene. CDR3 in amino acids: CASSQVFGLAGSETQYF. CDR3 in DNA: TGCGCCAGCAGCCAAGTCTTCGGGCTAGCGGGGAGCGAGACCCAGTACTTC.

The J gene is TRBJ2-3, the V gene TRBV5-6; TRBD1 might be the D (6 bases). There are 14 residues in the CDR3. The germline gives CDR1 SGHDT, CDR2 YYEEEE. V was cut by 6 bases and J by 2 bases, with 13 bases left in between. The CDR3 bases are TGTGCCAGCAACAGGGCCGCGGACACAGATACGCAGTATTTT. Its protein is CASNRAADTDTQYF.

This chain joins TRBV19 and TRBJ2-1, with D unclear. CDR1 is LNHDA and CDR2 is SQIVND in the germline V gene (reference sequence). This CDR3 is 15 amino acids long. V lost 9 bases, J lost 4 bases, and 19 bases lay in between. CDR3 region: CASYRGGRTYNEQFF. The CDR3 region has the DNA TGTGCCAGCTACCGCGGTGGCAGAACTTACAATGAGCAGTTCTTC.